The source of this T cell receptor beta chain is a study of blood T cells in healthy people across ages. Study outcomes and limitations: More naive CD4+ cells and higher diversity were found in long-lived than in aged donors.

V was clipped by 0 bases and J by 3 bases, with 8 bases between them. Germline V CDR1 and CDR2: DFQATT, SNEGSKA (reference sequence). The CDR3 length is 13 residues. A second PCR, run for roughly 7 to 12 cycles, used a sample-barcoded 5' primer plus a J-beta primer mix. From the 5' RACE reads, TCRdb called clonotypes with MiXCR, one entry per CDR3 protein. The table has some 1.5 million distinct CDR3 sequences, roughly 27% seen once. In this sample, this clonotype turned up a few times. Its cognate antigen is unknown. The TCR was taken from a woman between 25 and 40 years old in good health. Sequencing was performed on blood. V and J are TRBV20-1 and TRBJ1-1; D may be TRBD1 (5 bases). The CDR3 loop reads CSARDAQDTEAFF. The CDR3 nucleotides read TGCAGTGCTAGAGATGCACAGGACACTGAAGCTTTCTTT.